The clone carrying this T cell receptor beta chain was picked up many times. What it binds is unknown. This CDR3 region has 16 residues. In germline, CDR1 is SGHTA, CDR2 FQGTGA. J gave up 1 base and V 5 bases, and 6 bases lay outside the gene matches. MiXCR was run by TCRdb on the 5' RACE reads, yielding one entry per CDR3 protein. Of roughly 54,000 distinct CDR3 sequences listed, roughly 12% were seen once; the top ten hold around 4.5%. The data belong to a study of early T cells in non-severe SARS-CoV-2 infection. Whole-study findings and limits: CD4 and private specificities were missed by VDJdb matching, which favored anti-spike CD8 responses.

The source is an adult who was a healthcare worker with PCR-confirmed SARS-CoV-2 infection or an uninfected control (not recorded which). The chain carries TRBV7-3 and TRBJ2-1; the match to TRBD2 covers 9 bases. Sequencing was done on a sample of whole blood. The CDR3 sequence: CASSPTSGWSYNEQFF. CDR3 in DNA: TGTGCCAGCAGCCCCACTAGCGGGTGGTCCTACAATGAGCAGTTCTTC.